Sequencing of this TCR beta chain was carried out in a study of cytomegalovirus exposure and HLA in healthy donors. Of note for this clone: The antigen is not known.

Vbeta (60) and Jbeta (13) primers were used in the PCR. Per the original methods: In a later analysis, the count reached some 83 million unique TCR beta chains, with roughly 11 million shared. The repertoire was sequenced with immunoSEQ multiplex PCR; TCRdb's copy has only in-frame clones and lacks some. V and J calls plus clone size are reproduced from that table; the DNA served to infer D and trimming. Among 100,000 to 150,000 clones listed, about 68% were seen once. Points from the study as a whole: Cytomegalovirus-associated TCR beta chains were listed, numbering 150 to 200. A reported reduction in N-insertions relative to the approximately 690-donor mean was seen in an Asian-associated ancestry cluster in a later analysis.

The germline CDR1 and CDR2 sequences are SGHDN and FVKESK. V shed 4 bases, J shed 4 bases, and the junction held 6 bases outside the gene matches. The length of the CDR3 is 15 residues. The V gene is TRBV14, the J gene TRBJ2-5, with 10 bases lining up with TRBD2. Sequencing used PBMCs. The origin of this receptor is a man between 40 and 49 years old in good health and CMV-seropositive. CDR3 nucleotides: TGTGCCAGCAGCCCTCTACCTAGCGGGAGAGAGACCCAGTACTTC. It codes for CASSPLPSGRETQYF.